One and the same sample provided the 14 T cell receptor beta chains below, sequenced in a study of T cells in Graves' hyperthyroidism and ophthalmopathy. Amplification yielded TCR beta CDR3 regions, with RNA transcripts as the source. RT-PCR in the first round (using the HTBI primer set) targeted the TCR CDR3. TCRdb ran MiXCR on the multiplex PCR reads and lists one entry per CDR3 protein. The sample records fewer than 550,000 distinct CDR3 sequences, around 22% being singletons. Material for sequencing was blood. The receptors shown here come from a woman in her 30s with Graves' ophthalmopathy.

V is TRBV19 and J is TRBJ2-7, with 8 bases identical to TRBD2. From germline, CDR1 is LNHDA and CDR2 SQIVND (reference sequence). Unmatched junction bases numbered 3, after V lost 10 bases and J lost 4 bases. This CDR3 region has 11 residues. CDR3 sequence reads: CATSGSYEQYF. The CDR3 region has the DNA TGTGCCACCAGCGGGAGTTACGAGCAGTACTTC.

This clonotype was seen a few times. This sequence joins TRBV3-1 and TRBJ2-7; TRBD1 agrees at 8 bases. CDR3 length equals 13 residues. Germline V gene data show CDR1 as LGHDT and CDR2 as YNNKEL (reference sequence). Trimming took 5 bases from V and 9 from J; bases not matched to a gene: 9. CDR3 protein: CASSTDRVKGQYF. DNA of the CDR3: TGTGCCAGCAGCACGGACAGGGTTAAAGGGCAGTACTTC.

This clonotype was seen many times. The chain couples TRBV29-1 to TRBJ1-1; possible D gene TRBD1, 6 bases. The CDR3 has 13 amino acids. The V end was cut by 7 bases, the J end by 4 bases, with 16 bases between. The germline V gene has CDR1 SQVTM and CDR2 ANQGSEA. CDR3 sequence reads: CSARQARGTEAFF. CDR3 DNA: TGCAGCGCTAGACAGGCACGGGGCACTGAAGCTTTCTTT.

The chain is built from TRBV13 and TRBJ2-7, with TRBD1 matching over 9 bases. With V trimmed by 3 bases and J by 6 bases, 9 bases remained unmatched. There are 15 residues in the CDR3. Germline-derived CDR1 and CDR2 are PRHDT and FYEKMQ (reference sequence). The CDR3 reads CASSFVTDRGSEQYF. The CDR3 DNA reads as TGTGCCAGCAGCTTCGTAACAGACAGGGGGAGCGAGCAGTACTTC.

There are a few counts of this clonotype. The gene calls are TRBV20-1 and TRBJ2-5, with 7 bases identical to TRBD2. The CDR3 runs 15 residues. J lost 3 bases, V lost 0 bases, and 7 bases had no gene match. Germline-derived CDR1 and CDR2 are DFQATT and SNEGSKA (reference sequence). The CDR3 nucleotides are TGCAGTGCTAGAGATATCCACCTAGCGGAAGAGACCCAGTACTTC. Translation: CSARDIHLAEETQYF.

The chain has TRBV12-3 or TRBV12-4 and TRBJ1-1; D is perhaps TRBD1 (6 bases). Trimming removed 6 bases from V and 0 bases from J, with 11 bases in between. The CDR3 has 14 residues. The CDR3 reads CASSMDSMNTEAFF. CDR3 bases: TGTGCCAGCAGCATGGACAGCATGAACACTGAAGCTTTCTTT.

This chain connects TRBV4-1 to TRBJ2-7; 14 bases are shared with TRBD2. The germline gives CDR1 MGHRA, CDR2 YSYEKL. The CDR3 totals 16 residues. After removal of 5 bases from V and 1 base from J, the junction contained 4 bases not matched to a gene. The DNA for the CDR3 is TGCGCCAGCAGCTTGGGACTAGCGGGAGAATCCTACGAGCAGTACTTC. It codes for CASSLGLAGESYEQYF.

The chain carries TRBV30 and TRBJ1-2, with 8 bases that match TRBD1. The J segment lost 4 bases and the V segment lost 1 base, leaving 2 bases of the junction unmatched. Germline V CDR1 and CDR2: GTSNPN, SVGIG (reference sequence). The length of the CDR3 is 13 residues. The CDR3 reads CAWSGQGAYGYTF. DNA of the CDR3: TGTGCCTGGAGTGGGCAGGGGGCCTATGGCTACACCTTC.

This clonotype was observed many times. The V and J genes are TRBV28 and TRBJ1-1; a possible D gene is TRBD1 (5 bases). This CDR3 comprises 15 residues. V lost 6 bases, J lost 4 bases, and 18 bases lay in between. Germline V gene lookup returns CDR1 MDHEN and CDR2 SYDVKM. The DNA for the CDR3 is TGTGCCAGCAGCGCGGGAGGGGCTGCGGCCACTGAAGCTTTCTTT. As protein: CASSAGGAAATEAFF.

J is TRBJ1-1 and V is TRBV6-5; possibly TRBD1 for D (5 bases). With 4 bases removed from V and 1 base from J, the gap between germline ends came to 10 bases. Germline CDR1 MNHEY, CDR2 SVGAGI. This CDR3 spans 14 amino acids. DNA for the CDR3: TGTGCCAGCAGTTCCCAGGGCCAGAACACTGAAGCTTTCTTT. This encodes CASSSQGQNTEAFF.

This clonotype was observed at least ten times. The CDR3 coding sequence is TGTGCCATCAGTGAGTCACGGGTAGGCTACACCTTC. This translates into CAISESRVGYTF. V usage is TRBV10-3 and J usage is TRBJ1-2; no definite D call. V dropped 0 bases and J dropped 8 bases, with 7 bases sitting between them. This CDR3 is built from 12 residues. Germline CDR1 and CDR2: ENHRY and SYGVKD.

This rearrangement joins TRBV4-1 to TRBJ1-1; 7 nucleotides line up with TRBD1. The ends lost 3 bases at V and 2 bases at J; junction bases unmatched: 3. CDR1 and CDR2 from the germline V gene are MGHRA and YSYEKL. The CDR3 has 14 residues. CDR3 DNA: TGCGCCAGCAGCCAGCGACAGGGAAACACTGAAGCTTTCTTT. This sequence encodes CASSQRQGNTEAFF.

The chain has TRBV18 and TRBJ1-5, with D possibly TRBD1 on 6 matching bases. Germline-derived CDR1 and CDR2 are KGHSH and LQKENI. V was trimmed by 4 bases and J by 2 bases, leaving 12 bases between them. This CDR3 is built from 15 residues. The CDR3 sequence: CASSQGGVGNQPQHF. In DNA, the CDR3 is TGTGCCAGCTCACAAGGGGGAGTTGGCAATCAGCCCCAGCATTTT.

At least ten counts were recorded for this clonotype. CDR3 residues: CASSQGQGLTGELFF. The DNA of the CDR3 is TGCGCCAGCAGCCAGGGACAGGGGCTCACCGGGGAGCTGTTTTTT. This rearrangement joins TRBV5-1 to TRBJ2-2; the match to TRBD1 covers 10 bases. J gave up 4 bases and V 4 bases, and 4 bases lay outside the gene matches. The CDR3 covers 15 residues. In germline, CDR1 is SGHRS, CDR2 YFSETQ.